The entry that follows covers one T cell receptor (beta chain) sequence. Its antigen is as yet unknown. The data stem from a study of T cells in Graves' hyperthyroidism and ophthalmopathy. Findings and caveats of the study: Blood also carried most thyroid clonotypes expanded above 0.001.

CDR1 is MNHNS and CDR2 is SASEGT in the germline V gene. V lost 7 bases to trimming and J lost 3 bases; unmatched junction nucleotides: 5. This CDR3 is built from 14 residues. The investigators amplified TCR beta CDR3 regions from RNA transcripts. A first-round RT-PCR of the TCR CDR3 used the HTBI primer set. TCRdb reprocessed the multiplex PCR reads via MiXCR and lists one record per CDR3 protein. Among some 490,000 distinct CDR3 sequences listed, 15% to 20% were seen once. The chain couples TRBV6-1 to TRBJ2-3; 9 nucleotides agree with TRBD2. The sequencing sample was made of blood. The clonotype comes from a woman aged 25 to 39 with Graves' ophthalmopathy. This CDR3 is CASIGLAGTDTQYF. CDR3 nucleotide sequence: TGTGCCAGCATCGGGCTAGCGGGGACAGATACGCAGTATTTT.